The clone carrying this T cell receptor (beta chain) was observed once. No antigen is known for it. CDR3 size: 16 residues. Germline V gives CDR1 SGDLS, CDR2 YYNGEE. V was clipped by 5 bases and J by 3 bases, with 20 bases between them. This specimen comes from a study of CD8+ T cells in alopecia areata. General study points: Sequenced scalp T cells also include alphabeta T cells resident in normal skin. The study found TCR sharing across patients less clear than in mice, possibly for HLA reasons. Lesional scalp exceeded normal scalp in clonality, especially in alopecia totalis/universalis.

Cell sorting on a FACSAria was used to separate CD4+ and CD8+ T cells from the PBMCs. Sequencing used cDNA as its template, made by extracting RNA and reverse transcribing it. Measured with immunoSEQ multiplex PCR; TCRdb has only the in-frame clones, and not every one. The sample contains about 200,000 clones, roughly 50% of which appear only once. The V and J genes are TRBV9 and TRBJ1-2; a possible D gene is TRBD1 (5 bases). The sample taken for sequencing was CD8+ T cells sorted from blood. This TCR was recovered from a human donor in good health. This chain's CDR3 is CASSRGVGDLDYGYTF. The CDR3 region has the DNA TGTGCCAGCAGTAGAGGAGTGGGGGACCTTGACTATGGCTACACCTTC.